This entry is about one TCR beta chain. This entry is derived from a study of blood T cell repertoires in COVID-19. Overall study context: The United States, Italy and Spain provided the acute and convalescent COVID-19 samples.

The germline V and J ends were trimmed by 7 bases and 2 bases, with 15 bases remaining between them. This CDR3 has 14 residues. CDR1 and CDR2 from the germline V gene are LNHDA and SQIVND (reference sequence). Measured with immunoSEQ multiplex PCR; TCRdb has only the in-frame clones, and not every one. The sample consists of about 130,000 clones, roughly 80% of them appearing once. V gene TRBV19 combines with J gene TRBJ2-7; tentatively, D is TRBD1 (6 bases). The sequencing input was peripheral blood. The TCR sequence derives from a woman in her 70s with COVID-19, enrolled during active disease. This CDR3 is CASTPVDRPYEQYF. DNA of the CDR3: TGTGCCAGTACCCCTGTCGACAGGCCCTACGAGCAGTACTTC. The whole variable domain, filled in from reference TRBV19 and TRBJ2-7, reads DGGITQSPKYLFRKEGQNVTLSCEQNLNHDAMYWYRQDPGQGLRLIYYSQIVNDFQKGDIAEGYSVSREKKESFPLTVTSAQKNPTAFYLCASTPVDRPYEQYFGPGTRLTVT.